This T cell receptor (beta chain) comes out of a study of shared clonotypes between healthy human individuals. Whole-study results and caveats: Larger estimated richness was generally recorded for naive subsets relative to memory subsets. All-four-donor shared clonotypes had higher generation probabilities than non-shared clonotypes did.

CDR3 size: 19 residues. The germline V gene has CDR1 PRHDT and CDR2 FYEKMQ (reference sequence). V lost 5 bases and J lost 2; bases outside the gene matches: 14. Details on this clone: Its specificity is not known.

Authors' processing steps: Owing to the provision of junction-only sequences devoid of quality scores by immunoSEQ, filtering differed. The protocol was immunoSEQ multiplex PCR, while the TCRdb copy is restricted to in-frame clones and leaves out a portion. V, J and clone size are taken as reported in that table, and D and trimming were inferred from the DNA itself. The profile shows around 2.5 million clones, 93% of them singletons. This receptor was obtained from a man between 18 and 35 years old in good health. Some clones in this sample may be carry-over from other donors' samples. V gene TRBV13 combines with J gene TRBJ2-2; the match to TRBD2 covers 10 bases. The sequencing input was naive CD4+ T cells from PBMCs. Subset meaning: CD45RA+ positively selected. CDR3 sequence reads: CASSRRRGLAGDNTGELFF. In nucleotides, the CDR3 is TGTGCCAGCAGCCGGCGGAGGGGGCTAGCGGGAGACAACACCGGGGAGCTGTTTTTT.